This T cell receptor beta chain was recovered during a study of shared clonotypes between healthy human individuals. This CDR3 spans 16 amino acids. The germline V gene has CDR1 MDHEN and CDR2 SYDVKM. Trimming shortened V by 1 base and J by 7 bases, and 17 bases separated the two germline ends. Using immunoSEQ multiplex PCR, the repertoire was profiled, and TCRdb retains in-frame clones only, with some absent. The sample consists of under 1,100,000 clones, about 76% of them appearing once. This clone was detected once. The sequence came from a man between 18 and 29 years old in good health. The chain carries TRBV28 and TRBJ1-5; tentative D call: TRBD1 (5 bases). Sequencing was carried out using memory CD4+ T cells sorted from blood. Subset reported: CD45RA-negative fraction. The CDR3 DNA is TGTGCCAGCAGTTTATCAGGACCGGGGGAGGGGCAGCCCCAGCATTTT. Translated, it gives CASSLSGPGEGQPQHF.